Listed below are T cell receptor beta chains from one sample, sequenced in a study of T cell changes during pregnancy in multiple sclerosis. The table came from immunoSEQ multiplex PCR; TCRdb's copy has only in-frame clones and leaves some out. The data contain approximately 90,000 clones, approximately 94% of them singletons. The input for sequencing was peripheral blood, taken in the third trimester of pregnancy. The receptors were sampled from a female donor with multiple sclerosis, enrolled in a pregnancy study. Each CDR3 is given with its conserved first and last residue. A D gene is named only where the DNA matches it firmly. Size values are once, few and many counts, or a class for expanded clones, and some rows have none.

CDR3aa: CASSGGASGKDTQYF; CDR3nt: TGTGCCAGTAGCGGGGGGGCTAGCGGTAAAGATACGCAGTATTTT; abundance: .; v_gene: TRBV19; d_gene: TRBD2; j_gene: TRBJ2-3
CDR3aa: CSAPTGAKGYTF; CDR3nt: TGCAGCGCGCCGACAGGGGCTAAGGGCTACACCTTC; abundance: once; v_gene: TRBV29-1; d_gene: TRBD1; j_gene: TRBJ1-2
CDR3aa: CASSLVPPNLNYGYTF; CDR3nt: TGTGCCAGCAGCTTAGTTCCGCCCAACTTAAATTATGGCTACACCTTC; abundance: once; v_gene: TRBV7-2; d_gene: .; j_gene: TRBJ1-2
CDR3aa: CASSPGTGGRAQYF; CDR3nt: TGTGCCAGCAGCCCCGGGACAGGGGGTAGGGCCCAGTACTTC; abundance: once; v_gene: TRBV11-2; d_gene: TRBD1; j_gene: TRBJ2-5
CDR3aa: CASSIETVSTEAFF; CDR3nt: TGTGCCAGTAGTATAGAAACAGTTTCTACTGAAGCTTTCTTT; abundance: .; v_gene: TRBV19; d_gene: .; j_gene: TRBJ1-1
CDR3aa: CASSLATQGAVGGYTF; CDR3nt: TGTGCCAGCAGCCTTGCCACCCAGGGGGCAGTGGGTGGCTACACCTTC; abundance: .; v_gene: TRBV5-5; d_gene: TRBD1; j_gene: TRBJ1-2
CDR3aa: CAWSVLAEQFF; CDR3nt: TGTGCCTGGAGTGTACTAGCGGAGCAGTTCTTC; abundance: .; v_gene: TRBV30; d_gene: TRBD2; j_gene: TRBJ2-1
CDR3aa: CASSHPSGSLENEQFF; CDR3nt: TGTGCCAGCAGCCATCCTAGCGGGAGTCTTGAGAATGAGCAGTTCTTC; abundance: .; v_gene: TRBV7-2; d_gene: TRBD2; j_gene: TRBJ2-1
CDR3aa: CASQGAKGSTEAFF; CDR3nt: TGTGCCAGTCAGGGGGCGAAGGGTAGCACTGAAGCTTTCTTT; abundance: .; v_gene: TRBV6-6; d_gene: TRBD1; j_gene: TRBJ1-1
CDR3aa: CASSPAGGGSYNEQFF; CDR3nt: TGTGCCAGCAGCCCCGCCGGGGGGGGCTCCTACAATGAGCAGTTCTTC; abundance: .; v_gene: TRBV28; d_gene: TRBD2; j_gene: TRBJ2-1
CDR3aa: CASSGLQVQGNQPQHF; CDR3nt: TGTGCCAGCAGTGGGTTACAGGTCCAGGGGAATCAGCCCCAGCATTTT; abundance: .; v_gene: TRBV6-1; d_gene: .; j_gene: TRBJ1-5
CDR3aa: CASRAGGSYEQYF; CDR3nt: TGTGCCAGTAGGGCAGGGGGCTCCTACGAGCAGTACTTC; abundance: .; v_gene: TRBV19; d_gene: TRBD1; j_gene: TRBJ2-7
CDR3aa: CASSTWDRGGEQYF; CDR3nt: TGTGCCAGCAGTACCTGGGACAGGGGTGGCGAGCAGTACTTC; abundance: once; v_gene: TRBV27; d_gene: TRBD1; j_gene: TRBJ2-7
CDR3aa: CASSPSGGNAGGYTF; CDR3nt: TGTGCCAGCTCACCCTCAGGGGGCAACGCAGGTGGCTACACCTTC; abundance: .; v_gene: TRBV18; d_gene: TRBD1; j_gene: TRBJ1-2
CDR3aa: CASSLVERQTTGELFF; CDR3nt: TGTGCCAGCAGTTTAGTAGAGCGTCAGACTACCGGGGAGCTGTTTTTT; abundance: .; v_gene: TRBV27; d_gene: .; j_gene: TRBJ2-2
CDR3aa: CASSSGQGGGSNQPQHF; CDR3nt: TGTGCCAGCAGCTCCGGACAGGGGGGGGGTAGCAATCAGCCCCAGCATTTT; abundance: once; v_gene: TRBV5-8; d_gene: TRBD1; j_gene: TRBJ1-5
CDR3aa: CASSMLPQTGMSSYEQYF; CDR3nt: TGTGCCAGTAGTATGCTCCCTCAGACAGGGATGAGCTCCTACGAGCAGTACTTC; abundance: .; v_gene: TRBV19; d_gene: TRBD1; j_gene: TRBJ2-7
CDR3aa: CASSDQGPSGNTIYF; CDR3nt: TGTGCCAGCAGTGATCAGGGGCCCTCTGGAAACACCATATATTTT; abundance: .; v_gene: TRBV7-8; d_gene: .; j_gene: TRBJ1-3
CDR3aa: CASSPKVQGSRDTQYF; CDR3nt: TGCGCCAGCAGCCCCAAGGTCCAGGGAAGTAGAGATACGCAGTATTTT; abundance: .; v_gene: TRBV5-1; d_gene: .; j_gene: TRBJ2-3
CDR3aa: CASTRDRVYGYTF; CDR3nt: TGTGCCAGTACCCGAGACAGGGTCTATGGCTACACCTTC; abundance: .; v_gene: TRBV19; d_gene: TRBD1; j_gene: TRBJ1-2
CDR3aa: CSVGLNQETQYF; CDR3nt: TGCAGCGTTGGGCTGAACCAAGAGACCCAGTACTTC; abundance: .; v_gene: TRBV29-1; d_gene: .; j_gene: TRBJ2-5
CDR3aa: CASSANRDSNQPQHF; CDR3nt: TGTGCCAGCAGTGCAAACAGGGATAGCAATCAGCCCCAGCATTTT; abundance: .; v_gene: TRBV2; d_gene: .; j_gene: TRBJ1-5
CDR3aa: CASSFRDRGPEAFF; CDR3nt: TGTGCCAGCAGTTTCAGGGACAGGGGGCCCGAAGCTTTCTTT; abundance: .; v_gene: TRBV28; d_gene: TRBD1; j_gene: TRBJ1-1
CDR3aa: CASSQVLQEQYF; CDR3nt: TGCGCCAGCAGCCAAGTTCTCCAGGAGCAGTACTTC; abundance: .; v_gene: TRBV4-1; d_gene: .; j_gene: TRBJ2-7
CDR3aa: CSASTPRDRVDTQYF; CDR3nt: TGCAGCGCTTCCACCCCTCGGGACAGGGTAGATACGCAGTATTTT; abundance: .; v_gene: TRBV29-1; d_gene: TRBD1; j_gene: TRBJ2-3
CDR3aa: CASSEGPRNEQFF; CDR3nt: TGTGCCAGCAGTGAAGGCCCGAGGAATGAGCAGTTCTTC; abundance: .; v_gene: TRBV6-1; d_gene: .; j_gene: TRBJ2-1
CDR3aa: CASSPRGLLSNEQFF; CDR3nt: TGTGCCAGCAGTCCGCGGGGACTCTTAAGCAATGAGCAGTTCTTC; abundance: .; v_gene: TRBV28; d_gene: .; j_gene: TRBJ2-1
CDR3aa: CASSLSGTGGRYDYTF; CDR3nt: TGTGCCAGCAGTTTATCTGGGACAGGGGGCCGCTATGACTACACCTTC; abundance: .; v_gene: TRBV27; d_gene: TRBD1; j_gene: TRBJ1-2
CDR3aa: CSVVHRVETQYF; CDR3nt: TGCAGCGTTGTCCACAGAGTAGAGACCCAGTACTTC; abundance: .; v_gene: TRBV29-1; d_gene: .; j_gene: TRBJ2-5